Shown below are 21 T cell receptor beta chains from a single sample sequenced in a study of cytomegalovirus exposure and HLA in healthy donors. PCR used 60 Vbeta primers and 13 Jbeta primers. Using immunoSEQ multiplex PCR, the repertoire was profiled, and TCRdb retains in-frame clones only, with some absent. Of a few hundred thousand clones listed, about nine tenths are singletons. Sequencing was done on a sample of PBMCs. Receptor source: a girl aged 2 to 10 in good health and CMV-seronegative.

The V gene is TRBV28, the J gene TRBJ2-7; D might be TRBD2 (7 bases). The V gene's germline CDR1 is MDHEN and CDR2 SYDVKM. The CDR3 runs to 12 residues. V gave up 7 bases and J gave up 6 bases, with 13 bases separating them. The CDR3 bases are TGTGCCAGCACCCCCGGGGGGCTCGAGCAGTACTTC. Amino acid sequence: CASTPGGLEQYF.

The V call is TRBV14, the J call TRBJ1-1, with TRBD1 matching over 8 bases. The CDR3 covers 16 residues. Germline V gene data show CDR1 as SGHDN and CDR2 as FVKESK. The V gene end was trimmed by 3 bases and the J gene end by 1 base; junction bases not matched to a gene: 7. The DNA for the CDR3 is TGTGCCAGCAGCCATCAGACCGGACAGGGGAACACTGAAGCTTTCTTT. It encodes CASSHQTGQGNTEAFF.

The chain employs TRBV4-2 and TRBJ1-5; D is ambiguous. V was pared by 0 bases and J by 5 bases, with 14 bases between. The CDR3 contains 16 residues. Germline V gene data show CDR1 as LGHNA and CDR2 as YNFKEQ. The CDR3 bases are TGTGCCAGCAGCCAAGATTCCGGGTCCGGGGATCAGCCCCAGCATTTT. Translation gives CASSQDSGSGDQPQHF.

This chain links TRBV11-2 with TRBJ2-3; D is undetermined. The CDR3 totals 17 residues. Germline V gene lookup returns CDR1 SGHAT and CDR2 FQNNGV. The V end was cut by 0 bases, the J end by 6 bases, with 19 bases between. For the CDR3, the DNA is TGTGCCAGCAGCTTAGATCAGCGAGCCCCGAACCGGGATACGCAGTATTTT. This translates into CASSLDQRAPNRDTQYF.

This chain joins TRBV28 and TRBJ1-5; TRBD1 aligns across 7 bases. The CDR3 covers 14 residues. With 8 bases clipped from V and 2 bases from J, the junction kept 6 bases outside the gene matches. Germline V gene lookup returns CDR1 MDHEN and CDR2 SYDVKM. DNA of the CDR3: TGTGCCAGCTCTACAGGGGTCGGCAATCAGCCCCAGCATTTT. Its protein product is CASSTGVGNQPQHF.

The chain is built from TRBV7-2 and TRBJ1-3; D is unresolved. The CDR3 runs 16 residues. Trimming took off 0 bases at V and 2 bases at J, with 11 bases between the two ends. The V gene's germline CDR1 is SGHTA and CDR2 FQGNSA. The CDR3 DNA reads as TGTGCCAGCAGCTTAGCCACGGGATTGACTGGAAACACCATATATTTT. Translating gives CASSLATGLTGNTIYF.

This chain joins TRBV19 and TRBJ2-5; 8 bases fit TRBD2. The CDR3 consists of 15 residues. Germline V CDR1 and CDR2: LNHDA, SQIVND (reference sequence). Trimming took 3 bases from V and 5 from J; bases not matched to a gene: 8. The DNA for the CDR3 is TGTGCCAGTAGTATTCTCGGGACTAGGGGGGAGACCCAGTACTTC. As protein: CASSILGTRGETQYF.

The chain's CDR3 is CASSYPTGPPDYGYTF. The CDR3 DNA follows: TGTGCCAGCAGTTACCCGACAGGGCCCCCGGACTATGGCTACACCTTC. The V call is TRBV6-5, the J call TRBJ1-2; 7 positions agree with TRBD1. CDR1 MNHEY and CDR2 SVGAGI come from the germline V gene. J gave up 3 bases and V 2 bases, and 9 bases lay outside the gene matches. This CDR3 comprises 16 residues.

This chain links TRBV10-3 with TRBJ2-7; TRBD1 aligns across 9 bases. J lost 3 bases, V lost 3 bases, and 12 bases had no gene match. The CDR3 is 17 residues long. Germline lookup yields CDR1 ENHRY and CDR2 SYGVKD. The CDR3 region is CAISDPFGGQGLYEQYF. CDR3 sequence (DNA): TGTGCCATCAGTGACCCCTTCGGGGGACAGGGACTCTACGAGCAGTACTTC.

This clone was detected only once. The CDR3 region is CASSVGGEMNTEAFF. In nucleotides, the CDR3 is TGTGCCAGCAGCGTAGGCGGGGAAATGAACACTGAAGCTTTCTTT. V is TRBV9 and J is TRBJ1-1; D unclear. V lost 0 bases and J 0 bases, leaving 9 bases between the germline ends. Germline V CDR1 and CDR2: SGDLS, YYNGEE. The CDR3 is 15 amino acids.

The rearrangement uses TRBV9 and TRBJ1-1; D may be TRBD1 (5 bases). Trimming left V 2 bases short and J 8 bases short, with 19 bases between. Germline V gene sequence: CDR1 SGDLS, CDR2 YYNGEE. The CDR3 has 15 amino acids. The CDR3 loop is CASSVLEQGMGEAFF. CDR3 nucleotide sequence: TGTGCCAGCAGCGTCCTCGAGCAGGGCATGGGGGAAGCTTTCTTT.

This clone came up once. The gene calls are TRBV27 and TRBJ1-2; TRBD1 is a possible D gene (5 bases). The CDR3 spans 19 residues. V gave up 6 bases and J gave up 7 bases, with 33 bases separating them. Looked up from germline, CDR1 is MNHEY and CDR2 is SMNVEV (reference sequence). The CDR3 DNA is TGTGCCAGCAGAAATTACTCGCCTTCGGGAGGGAGCTTAAGGGGTGGCTACACCTTC. Its protein is CASRNYSPSGGSLRGGYTF.

The chain uses TRBV5-1 and TRBJ2-7, with a tentative D call TRBD1 (5 bases). Germline values: CDR1 SGHRS, CDR2 YFSETQ. The CDR3 has 11 amino acids. Trimming removed 2 bases from V and 9 bases from J, with 9 bases in between. The CDR3, as DNA: TGCGCCAGCAGCTTAGGGGATACGCAGTACTTC. Translating it yields CASSLGDTQYF.

V is TRBV7-2 and J is TRBJ2-5, with D possibly TRBD2 on 6 matching bases. V lost 5 bases and J 4 bases, leaving 20 bases between the germline ends. There are 16 residues in the CDR3. CDR1 SGHTA and CDR2 FQGNSA come from the germline V gene. As DNA, the CDR3 is TGTGCCAGCAGCCCTCAAGGCGGGGCCGGGAGAGAGACCCAGTACTTC. It encodes CASSPQGGAGRETQYF.

V usage is TRBV19 and J usage is TRBJ1-3; D is ambiguous. Germline CDR1 is LNHDA and CDR2 is SQIVND (reference sequence). The CDR3 loop spans 13 amino acids. Between the trimmed V and J ends, which lost 5 bases and 2 bases, there was a span of 7 bases. The CDR3, as DNA: TGTGCCAGTAGTGAAGAGGCTGGAAACACCATATATTTT. This codes for CASSEEAGNTIYF. The whole variable domain, filled in from reference TRBV19 and TRBJ1-3, reads DGGITQSPKYLFRKEGQNVTLSCEQNLNHDAMYWYRQDPGQGLRLIYYSQIVNDFQKGDIAEGYSVSREKKESFPLTVTSAQKNPTAFYLCASSEEAGNTIYFGEGSWLTVV.

This clone was counted once. The genes are TRBV5-6 and TRBJ1-5; possible D gene TRBD1, 6 bases. The CDR3 has 15 amino acids. With 0 bases removed from V and 2 bases from J, the gap between germline ends came to 9 bases. CDR1 and CDR2 from the germline V gene are SGHDT and YYEEEE. The CDR3 nucleotides are TGTGCCAGCAGCTTGGACAGGGTCGGCAATCAGCCCCAGCATTTT. Residues: CASSLDRVGNQPQHF. Full variable domain (missing parts from reference TRBV5-6 and TRBJ1-5): DAGVTQSPTHLIKTRGQQVTLRCSPKSGHDTVSWYQQALGQGPQFIFQYYEEEERQRGNFPDRFSGHQFPNYSSELNVNALLLGDSALYLCASSLDRVGNQPQHFGDGTRLSIL.

The J gene is TRBJ1-2, the V gene TRBV29-1; maybe TRBD1 (5 bases). V lost 7 bases, J lost 0 bases, and 15 bases lay in between. Germline CDR1 is SQVTM and CDR2 is ANQGSEA. The CDR3 runs to 14 residues. CDR3 coding DNA: TGCAGCGCCGGGGGGGACGGAGCTAACTATGGCTACACCTTC. Amino acid sequence: CSAGGDGANYGYTF.

This clone has only a few counts. This chain joins TRBV28 and TRBJ1-2, with D possibly being TRBD1 (5 bases). CDR3 length: 14 residues. Germline V gene lookup returns CDR1 MDHEN and CDR2 SYDVKM. Trimming pared 6 bases from V and 5 bases from J, leaving 16 bases between. The CDR3 loop reads CASSYPGLGYGYTF. CDR3 in DNA: TGTGCCAGCAGCTACCCGGGACTAGGGTATGGCTACACCTTC.

V is TRBV5-6 and J is TRBJ1-3, with 7 bases identical to TRBD1. Germline-derived CDR1 and CDR2 are SGHDT and YYEEEE. J gave up 2 bases and V 5 bases, and 4 bases lay outside the gene matches. This CDR3 comprises 14 residues. CDR3 DNA: TGTGCCAGCAGACTAGACAGGGCTGGAAACACCATATATTTT. The encoded protein is CASRLDRAGNTIYF.

The rearrangement uses TRBV5-1 and TRBJ2-2, with D possibly being TRBD2 (6 bases). This CDR3 comprises 16 residues. With 2 bases removed from V and 6 bases from J, the gap between germline ends came to 17 bases. Per the germline V gene, CDR1 is SGHRS and CDR2 is YFSETQ. The chain's CDR3 is CASSFLAEGSPGELFF. The CDR3 nucleotides read TGCGCCAGCAGCTTTTTAGCGGAAGGTTCTCCCGGGGAGCTGTTTTTT.

The V gene is TRBV9, the J gene TRBJ2-5; D gene uncertain. This CDR3 is built from 13 residues. Germline CDR1 SGDLS, CDR2 YYNGEE. Trimming pared 0 bases from V and 2 bases from J, leaving 5 bases between. CDR3 nucleotides: TGTGCCAGCAGCGTAGGAGTGCAAGAGACCCAGTACTTC. This sequence encodes CASSVGVQETQYF. Supplemented by reference TRBV9 and TRBJ2-5, the full variable domain reads DSGVTQTPKHLITATGQRVTLRCSPRSGDLSVYWYQQSLDQGLQFLIQYYNGEERAKGNILERFSAQQFPDLHSELNLSSLELGDSALYFCASSVGVQETQYFGPGTRLLVL.